The 22 T cell receptor beta chains given below trace back to one sample, sequenced in a study of CD8+ T cells in alopecia areata. Following extraction, RNA underwent reverse transcription to cDNA, which served as the sequencing template. The table came from immunoSEQ multiplex PCR; TCRdb's copy has only in-frame clones and leaves some out. The repertoire holds 180,000 or so clones, more than 60% seen once, with around 1.8% in the top ten. Sequenced material: CD4+ T cells sorted from blood, taken at week 0. Source of these receptors: a human donor with alopecia areata.

This sequence joins TRBV11-2 and TRBJ2-1, with D unclear. Per germline, CDR1 SGHAT and CDR2 FQNNGV. The CDR3 sequence is 14 residues long. Trimming left V 1 base short and J 7 bases short, with 11 bases between. CDR3 region: CASSLVMDRNEQFF. The CDR3 DNA is TGTGCCAGCAGCTTAGTGATGGATAGGAATGAGCAGTTCTTC.

The J gene is TRBJ2-5, the V gene TRBV5-1, with a weak D call TRBD1 (6 bases). The germline V gene has CDR1 SGHRS and CDR2 YFSETQ. This CDR3 region has 14 residues. The V end was cut by 4 bases, the J end by 2 bases, with 12 bases between. The CDR3 bases are TGCGCCAGCAGCGTACAGGGTCAACAAGAGACCCAGTACTTC. Translating it yields CASSVQGQQETQYF.

This rearrangement joins TRBV5-1 to TRBJ1-2; the D is unclear. V was trimmed by 0 bases and J by 2 bases, leaving 5 bases between them. In germline, CDR1 is SGHRS, CDR2 YFSETQ. The CDR3 loop spans 13 amino acids. The DNA for the CDR3 is TGCGCCAGCAGCTTGGGAAAGAACTATGGCTACACCTTC. It yields the protein CASSLGKNYGYTF.

This clone was detected only a few times. The rearrangement joins TRBV29-1 to TRBJ2-3, with D possibly being TRBD1 or TRBD2 (5 bases each). The V end was cut by 3 bases, the J end by 1 base, with 11 bases between. From germline, CDR1 is SQVTM and CDR2 ANQGSEA. CDR3 length: 14 amino acids. DNA for the CDR3: TGCAGCGTTGAGAAGGTGGGGGGCACAGATACGCAGTATTTT. This codes for CSVEKVGGTDTQYF.

J is TRBJ1-2 and V is TRBV7-2; no reliable D call. V lost 6 bases and J lost 4, with 15 bases in between. In germline, CDR1 is SGHTA, CDR2 FQGNSA. The CDR3 loop spans 14 amino acids. The CDR3 nucleotides are TGTGCCAGCAGTCCCCTACGGGGTCTCTATGGCTACACCTTC. It yields the protein CASSPLRGLYGYTF.

The chain is built from TRBV29-1 and TRBJ1-1; 8 bases are a match to TRBD1. V dropped 4 bases and J dropped 3; count of bases not matched to a gene: 10. There are 15 residues in the CDR3. Per germline, CDR1 SQVTM and CDR2 ANQGSEA. The CDR3 sequence is CSVVGQGGRDTEAFF. CDR3 in DNA: TGCAGCGTTGTAGGACAGGGAGGACGTGACACTGAAGCTTTCTTT.

This clone was seen a few times. This specimen includes other DNA sequences encoding the same CDR3. V gene TRBV10-1 combines with J gene TRBJ1-1, with unresolved D. This CDR3 comprises 11 residues. Germline V lookup: CDR1 WNHNN, CDR2 SYGVQD (reference sequence). Trimming removed 8 bases at V and 2 bases at J, with 6 bases between. CDR3 nucleotide sequence: TGCGCCAGCCGAGGAAACACTGAAGCTTTCTTT. It specifies CASRGNTEAFF.

The rearrangement joins TRBV29-1 to TRBJ2-7, with a possible D match to TRBD1 (6 bases). The CDR3 is made up of 14 amino acids. CDR1 and CDR2 from the germline V gene are SQVTM and ANQGSEA. The V end lost 5 bases, the J end lost 3 bases, and 17 bases lay between the germline ends. CDR3 sequence reads: CSVQFGIGGYEQYF. CDR3 DNA sequence: TGCAGCGTTCAGTTCGGGATAGGGGGCTACGAGCAGTACTTC.

In regard to this clone: The junction departs from germline at one end; a sequencing error may be responsible. The sample has other DNA sequences that encode this CDR3 too. DNA of the CDR3: TGTGCCAGCTCACCACAGCTCGTCAGGGACGTCCACGAGCAGTACTTT. Protein sequence: CASSPQLVRDVHEQYF. The chain employs TRBV18 and TRBJ2-7; either TRBD1 or TRBD2 may fit D (5 bases each). Germline V lookup: CDR1 KGHSH, CDR2 LQKENI. This CDR3 spans 16 amino acids.

The chain couples TRBV30 to TRBJ2-7; TRBD1 matches at 9 bases. The V segment lost 5 bases and the J segment 6 bases; nucleotides outside the gene matches: 11. This CDR3 region has 14 residues. CDR1 is GTSNPN and CDR2 is SVGIG in the germline V gene (reference sequence). CDR3 DNA: TGTGCCTGGCACCCCGGGACAGGGAACGGCGAGCAGTACTTC. Encoded protein: CAWHPGTGNGEQYF.

This CDR3 reads CSVEEAGGTEAFF. CDR3 coding DNA: TGCAGCGTTGAAGAGGCTGGAGGAACTGAAGCTTTCTTT. The chain employs TRBV29-1 and TRBJ1-1; D gene unclear. The length of the CDR3 is 13 residues. Per the germline V gene, CDR1 is SQVTM and CDR2 is ANQGSEA. With 0 bases removed from V and 5 bases from J, the gap between germline ends came to 10 bases. Full variable domain (rest looked up from reference TRBV29-1 and TRBJ1-1): SAVISQKPSRDICQRGTSLTIQCQVDSQVTMMFWYRQQPGQSLTLIATANQGSEATYESGFVIDKFPISRPNLTFSTLTVSNMSPEDSSIYLCSVEEAGGTEAFFGQGTRLTVV.

This clone was picked up one time. V is TRBV30 and J is TRBJ2-7; D ambiguous. Looked up from germline, CDR1 is GTSNPN and CDR2 is SVGIG (reference sequence). The CDR3 sequence is 15 residues long. The V end was cut by 0 bases, the J end by 2 bases, with 14 bases between. The CDR3 here is CAWSVPSPAPYEQYF. Here the CDR3 DNA reads TGTGCCTGGAGTGTACCGAGTCCAGCGCCCTACGAGCAGTACTTC.

The chain joins TRBV20-1 to TRBJ2-7, with a weak D call TRBD2 (5 bases). Germline assignment: CDR1 DFQATT and CDR2 SNEGSKA (reference sequence). V was trimmed by 4 bases and J by 3 bases, leaving 7 bases between them. The CDR3 is made up of 11 amino acids. The DNA of the CDR3 is TGCAGTGCTAATGAGGGCTACGAGCAGTACTTC. It yields the protein CSANEGYEQYF.

This clone was found a few times. The chain couples TRBV25-1 to TRBJ1-5, with D maybe TRBD1 (6 bases). Trimming cost V 5 bases and J 5 bases, with 10 bases left between them. Germline V gene sequence: CDR1 MGHDK, CDR2 SYGVNS. The CDR3 has 13 residues. CDR3 nucleotide sequence: TGTGCCAGCAGTCTGTCAGGGGATCAGCCCCAGCATTTT. This encodes CASSLSGDQPQHF.

The gene calls are TRBV29-1 and TRBJ1-4; 9 bases are a match to TRBD1. CDR1 and CDR2 from the germline V gene are SQVTM and ANQGSEA. With V trimmed by 7 bases and J by 14 bases, 17 bases remained unmatched. This CDR3 spans 14 amino acids. CDR3 protein: CSAGTGTNEKGLFF. The CDR3 coding sequence is TGCAGCGCCGGGACAGGGACTAATGAAAAAGGGCTGTTTTTT.

The CDR3 loop reads CASSLESSYNEQFF. For the CDR3, the DNA is TGCGCCAGCAGCTTAGAAAGCTCCTACAATGAGCAGTTCTTC. The chain carries TRBV5-1 and TRBJ2-1, with D uncertain. The germline CDR1 and CDR2 sequences are SGHRS and YFSETQ. Trimming cost V 2 bases and J 0 bases, with 6 bases left between them. The CDR3 sequence is 14 residues long.

The chain couples TRBV15 to TRBJ1-2; D ambiguous. The CDR3 loop spans 12 amino acids. Between the trimmed V and J ends, which lost 0 bases and 7 bases, there was a span of 6 bases. Germline assignment: CDR1 LNHNV and CDR2 YYDKDF (reference sequence). CDR3 coding DNA: TGTGCCACCAGCAGAGATGAGCTTGGCTACACCTTC. Protein sequence: CATSRDELGYTF.

The chain's CDR3 is CACRDENTEAFF. DNA for the CDR3: TGTGCCTGCAGGGATGAGAACACTGAAGCTTTCTTT. V gene TRBV30 combines with J gene TRBJ1-1, with D possibly being TRBD1 (5 bases). Germline-derived CDR1 and CDR2 are GTSNPN and SVGIG (reference sequence). CDR3 size: 12 residues. V lost 6 bases, J lost 1 base, and 9 bases lay in between.

As to this clone: A read error may account for a junction end that differs from germline. The chain couples TRBV10-3 to TRBJ2-5, with 10 bases matching TRBD2. Germline values: CDR1 ENHRY, CDR2 SYGVKD. The length of the CDR3 is 12 residues. DNA of the CDR3: TGTGCCGTCAGGACTAGCGGAGAGACCCAGTACTTC. Translated, it gives CAVRTSGETQYF.

J is TRBJ2-2 and V is TRBV5-1; the D gene is possibly TRBD1 (5 bases). The germline V and J ends were trimmed by 3 bases and 4 bases, with 10 bases remaining between them. The length of the CDR3 is 14 residues. Germline V gene lookup returns CDR1 SGHRS and CDR2 YFSETQ. The CDR3 region is CASSSLQGTGELFF. As DNA, the CDR3 is TGCGCCAGCAGCTCGCTTCAGGGCACCGGGGAGCTGTTTTTT.

The chain employs TRBV27 and TRBJ2-7; TRBD2 is a possible D gene (5 bases). The CDR3 totals 14 residues. The germline V gene encodes CDR1 MNHEY and CDR2 SMNVEV (reference sequence). The V end was cut by 0 bases, the J end by 5 bases, with 11 bases between. CDR3 sequence: CASSLSRTLDEQYF. Here the CDR3 DNA reads TGTGCCAGCAGTTTATCGAGGACTTTAGACGAGCAGTACTTC.

This clone occurred once. The gene calls are TRBV29-1 and TRBJ2-3; possible D gene TRBD1, 6 bases. This CDR3 comprises 14 residues. V was cut by 7 bases and J by 2 bases, with 16 bases left in between. Per the germline V gene, CDR1 is SQVTM and CDR2 is ANQGSEA. CDR3 nucleotides: TGCAGCGGAATACAGGGTAGGCCCACAGATACGCAGTATTTT. Its translation is CSGIQGRPTDTQYF.